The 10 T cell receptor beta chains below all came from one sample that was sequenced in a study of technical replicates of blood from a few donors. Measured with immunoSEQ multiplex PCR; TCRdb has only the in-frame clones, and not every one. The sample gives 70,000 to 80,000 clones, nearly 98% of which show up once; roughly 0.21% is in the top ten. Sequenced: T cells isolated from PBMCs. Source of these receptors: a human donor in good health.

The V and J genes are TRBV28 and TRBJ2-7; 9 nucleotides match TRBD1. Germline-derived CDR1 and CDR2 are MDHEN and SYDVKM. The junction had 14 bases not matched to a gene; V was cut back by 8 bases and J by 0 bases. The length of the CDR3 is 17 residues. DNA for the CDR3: TGTGCCAGCCCGACAGGGGGTGAGGATAAGGGCTCCTACGAGCAGTACTTC. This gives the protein CASPTGGEDKGSYEQYF.

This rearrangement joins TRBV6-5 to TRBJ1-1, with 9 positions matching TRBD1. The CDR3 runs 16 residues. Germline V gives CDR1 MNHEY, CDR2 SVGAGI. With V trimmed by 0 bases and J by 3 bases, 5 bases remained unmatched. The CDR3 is CASSYSRDRDDTEAFF. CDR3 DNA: TGTGCCAGCAGTTACTCAAGGGACAGGGACGACACTGAAGCTTTCTTT.

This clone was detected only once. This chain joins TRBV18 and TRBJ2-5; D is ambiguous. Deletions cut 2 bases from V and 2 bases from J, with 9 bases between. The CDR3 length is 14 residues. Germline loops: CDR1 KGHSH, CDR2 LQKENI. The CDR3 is CASSPSNRQETQYF. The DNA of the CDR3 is TGTGCCAGCTCACCAAGTAATAGACAAGAGACCCAGTACTTC.

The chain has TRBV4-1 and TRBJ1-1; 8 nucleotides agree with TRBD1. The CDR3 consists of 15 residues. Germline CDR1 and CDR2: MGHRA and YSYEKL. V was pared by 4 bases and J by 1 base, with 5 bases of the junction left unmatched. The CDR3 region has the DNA TGCGCCAGCAGCCGACGAGACAGGGGGAACACTGAAGCTTTCTTT. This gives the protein CASSRRDRGNTEAFF.

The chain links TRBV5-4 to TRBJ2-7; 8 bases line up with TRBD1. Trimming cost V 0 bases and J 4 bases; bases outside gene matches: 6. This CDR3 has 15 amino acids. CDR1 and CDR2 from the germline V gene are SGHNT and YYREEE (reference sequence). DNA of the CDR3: TGTGCCAGCAGCTTGGTAGGACAGGGATTATACGAGCAGTACTTC. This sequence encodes CASSLVGQGLYEQYF.

CDR3 sequence: CASSSGDTTGELFF. CDR3 nucleotides: TGTGCCAGCAGTTCGGGGGATACCACCGGGGAGCTGTTTTTT. The rearrangement joins TRBV27 to TRBJ2-2, with D tentatively TRBD2 (6 bases). V lost 4 bases to trimming and J lost 4 bases, with 10 bases between them. Germline assignment: CDR1 MNHEY and CDR2 SMNVEV (reference sequence). The CDR3 contains 14 residues.

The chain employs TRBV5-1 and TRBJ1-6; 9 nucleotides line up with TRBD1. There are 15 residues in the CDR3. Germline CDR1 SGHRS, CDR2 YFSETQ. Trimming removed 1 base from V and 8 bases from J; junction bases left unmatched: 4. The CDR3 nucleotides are TGCGCCAGCAGCTTGACAGGGGGCACTGATTCACCCCTCCACTTT. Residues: CASSLTGGTDSPLHF.

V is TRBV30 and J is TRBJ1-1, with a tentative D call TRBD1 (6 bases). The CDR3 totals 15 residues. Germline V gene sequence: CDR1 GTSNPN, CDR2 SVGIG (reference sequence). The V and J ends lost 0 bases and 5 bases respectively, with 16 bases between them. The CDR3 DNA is TGTGCCTGGAGTGTACTGGTAGGGGGAATGACTGAAGCTTTCTTT. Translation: CAWSVLVGGMTEAFF.

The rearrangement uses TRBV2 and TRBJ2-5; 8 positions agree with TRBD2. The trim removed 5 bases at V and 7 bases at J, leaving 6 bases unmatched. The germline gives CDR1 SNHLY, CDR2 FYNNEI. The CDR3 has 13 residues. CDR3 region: CASSTTSVGTQYF. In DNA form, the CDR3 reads TGTGCCAGCAGTACGACTAGCGTTGGGACCCAGTACTTC.

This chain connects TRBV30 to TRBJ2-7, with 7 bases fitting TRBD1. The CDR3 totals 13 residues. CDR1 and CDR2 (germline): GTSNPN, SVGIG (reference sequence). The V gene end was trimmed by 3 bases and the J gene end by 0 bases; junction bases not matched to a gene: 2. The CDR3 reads CAWSGQVSYEQYF. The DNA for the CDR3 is TGTGCCTGGAGCGGACAGGTCTCCTACGAGCAGTACTTC. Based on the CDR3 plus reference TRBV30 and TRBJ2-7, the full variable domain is SQTIHQWPATLVQPVGSPLSLECTVEGTSNPNLYWYRQAAGRGLQLLFYSVGIGQISSEVPQNLSASRPQDRQFILSSKKLLLSDSGFYLCAWSGQVSYEQYFGPGTRLTVT.